A selection of T cell receptor beta chains follows, all from one sample in a study of blood T cell repertoires in COVID-19. TCRdb's copy holds only in-frame clones and misses some; the assay was immunoSEQ multiplex PCR. The sample records some 65,000 clones, around 86% being singletons. Sequenced: peripheral blood. These receptors were collected from a man aged 40-49 years with COVID-19, enrolled during active disease. The conserved cysteine and the conserved F or W are not part of the CDR3 here. The order of the fields is J gene, V gene, CDR3 protein.

>TRBJ1-2|TRBV4-1
ASNSGYSGYT
>TRBJ2-1|TRBV11-3
ASSFTPEDEQF
>TRBJ1-2|TRBV19
ASRRSGGLGYGYT
>TRBJ2-7|TRBV15
ATSPPDSTYEQY
>TRBJ1-5|TRBV28
ASIGARAGGPQH
>TRBJ2-5|TRBV20-1
SASSAGGVNRETQY
>TRBJ2-7|TRBV11-2
ASSPWTGASSYEQY
>TRBJ2-7|TRBV11-2
ASSPDPTINSYEQY
>TRBJ2-7|TRBV10-3
AISVPGSGGSYEQY
>TRBJ2-5|TRBV2
ASADRGETQY
>TRBJ1-5|TRBV12-3/TRBV12-4
ASSLGRNQPQH
>TRBJ2-3|TRBV21-1
ASTLGGQGHTDTQY
>TRBJ2-7|TRBV7-9
ASSPPAGGSILYEQY
>TRBJ2-1|TRBV10-3
AIRGRGASYNEQF
>TRBJ2-1|TRBV4-1
ASSPRAEVGSYNEQF
>TRBJ1-2|TRBV19
ASSIGSLGYGYT
>TRBJ2-3|TRBV9
ASSVVPLSTDTQY
>TRBJ2-7|TRBV28
ASSPPQAYSYEQY
>TRBJ2-5|TRBV18
ASSPVQVGTQY
>TRBJ2-3|TRBV27
ASRPQNQDTQY
>TRBJ2-7|TRBV6-6
ASSYQGQGAYEQY
>TRBJ2-7|TRBV6-6
ASSYSGGQGGGEQY
>TRBJ2-7|TRBV20-1
SARVQYEQY
>TRBJ1-6|TRBV11-2
ASNLDLNSPLH
>TRBJ2-5|TRBV3-1/TRBV3-2
ASSQLARMETQY
>TRBJ1-2|TRBV5-1
ASSLANVADPSGYT
>TRBJ1-3|TRBV9
ASSVVAGNSRYSGNTIY
>TRBJ1-4|TRBV9
ASSAGRAVRDEKLF
>TRBJ1-1|TRBV5-1
ASSPAGGRNTEAF
>TRBJ2-1|TRBV5-1
ASSLDSYNEQF
>TRBJ2-5|TRBV5-1
ASSVEETQY
>TRBJ2-3|TRBV6-6
VAVQRPTDTQY
>TRBJ2-2|TRBV28
ASSSPGLGSRELF
>TRBJ1-2|TRBV14
ASSHGTFSLNRGDGYT
>TRBJ2-7|TRBV6-5
ASRDRGLHEQY
>TRBJ1-5|TRBV11-2
ASSLGLYSNQPQH
>TRBJ1-1|TRBV11-2
ASSLSFQGTTEAF
>TRBJ2-3|TRBV5-1
ASSEYGDYRTDTQY
>TRBJ2-4|TRBV30
AWSAAGGMDIQY
>TRBJ2-5|TRBV11-2
ASSFNGETQY
>TRBJ2-5|TRBV5-1
ASSTRTGGETQY
>TRBJ2-7|TRBV5-1
ASSVISTYEQY
>TRBJ2-3|TRBV6-5
ASSTFIGTDTQY
>TRBJ1-6|TRBV10-3
AISSGEAVFNSPLH
>TRBJ2-3|TRBV12-3/TRBV12-4
ASSRLVTDTQY
>TRBJ2-4|TRBV11-2
ASSLEGGGVRY
>TRBJ1-6|TRBV19
ASSTQSGTGAISPLH
>TRBJ2-2|TRBV9
ASSIGGLETGELF
>TRBJ1-6|TRBV3-1/TRBV3-2
ASSQRQGLNSPLH
>TRBJ1-3|TRBV6-1
ASSDPGRSGNTIY
>TRBJ2-2|TRBV7-2
ASSLVPSGFGWTGELF
>TRBJ1-1|TRBV2
ASRFGRVGTLNTEAF
>TRBJ2-1|TRBV19
ASSIGDRIGDEQF
>TRBJ1-3|TRBV30
AWSSRRGTAGNTIY
>TRBJ1-5|TRBV2
ASSENSRNQPQH